The clone carrying this T cell receptor (beta chain) showed up many times. The CDR3 loop spans 17 amino acids. The junction had 12 bases not matched to a gene; V was cut back by 4 bases and J by 7 bases. Germline CDR1 reads DFQATT; CDR2 reads SNEGSKA (reference sequence). Template switching introduced a universal primer site, and the cDNA bore unique molecular identifiers. TCRdb independently ran MiXCR on the 5' RACE reads; one entry per CDR3 protein. The top ten hold around 1.5% of the sample, which has around 960,000 distinct CDR3 sequences, more than 9% seen once. The data originate from a study of identical twins. The sample was also linked to a second study, of yellow fever vaccine responses in identical twins.

Sequences were obtained from PBMCs. This clonotype was obtained from a young woman in good health. The genes are TRBV20-1 and TRBJ2-1; TRBD2 agrees at 14 bases. DNA for the CDR3: TGCAGTGCTACCGGGACTAGCGGGAGTGGGCCCGAAAATGAGCAGTTCTTC. Its translation is CSATGTSGSGPENEQFF.